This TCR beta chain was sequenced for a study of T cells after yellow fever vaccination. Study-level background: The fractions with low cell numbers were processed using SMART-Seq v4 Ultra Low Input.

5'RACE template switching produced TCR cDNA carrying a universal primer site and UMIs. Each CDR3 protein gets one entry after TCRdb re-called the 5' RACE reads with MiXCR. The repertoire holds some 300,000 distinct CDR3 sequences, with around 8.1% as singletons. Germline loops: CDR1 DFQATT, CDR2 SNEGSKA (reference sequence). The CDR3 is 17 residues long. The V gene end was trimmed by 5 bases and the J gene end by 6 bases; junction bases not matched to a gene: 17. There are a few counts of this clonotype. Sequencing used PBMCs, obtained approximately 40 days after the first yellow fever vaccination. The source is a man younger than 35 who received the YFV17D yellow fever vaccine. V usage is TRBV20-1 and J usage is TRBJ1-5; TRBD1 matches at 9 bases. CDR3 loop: CSARERYRGRAGQPQHF. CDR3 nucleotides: TGCAGTGCTCGGGAGAGGTACAGGGGGCGCGCCGGTCAGCCCCAGCATTTT.